The rows below give T cell receptor beta chains drawn from one sample of a study of cytomegalovirus exposure and HLA in healthy donors. Libraries were prepared by immunoSEQ multiplex PCR; TCRdb keeps only in-frame clonotypes and omits some of them. Among about 63,000 clones listed, approximately 90% were seen once. Sample: PBMCs. The origin of the receptors is a woman in her 30s in good health and CMV-seropositive. The CDR3 runs from the conserved cysteine through the conserved F or W. D genes are given only for firm matches. Size is omitted from some rows. Given values are once, few, many or a class for expanded clones.

D: TRBD1; size: NA; J: TRBJ2-2; V: TRBV7-9; DNA: TGTGCCAGCAGCCCCTGGCGGGGACAGGGGCCCGGGGAGCTGTTTTTT; CDR3: CASSPWRGQGPGELFF
D: NA; size: NA; J: TRBJ1-2; V: TRBV12-5; DNA: TGTGCTAGTGGGTCAGCAGGTGCCTATGGCTACACCTTC; CDR3: CASGSAGAYGYTF
D: NA; size: once; J: TRBJ2-7; V: TRBV11-2; DNA: TGTGCCAGCAGCTTTTACGCAGGGCAACACGAGCAGTACTTC; CDR3: CASSFYAGQHEQYF
D: NA; size: NA; J: TRBJ1-1; V: TRBV19; DNA: TGTGCCAGTACCCCGGCGGACACGATGAACACTGAAGCTTTCTTT; CDR3: CASTPADTMNTEAFF
D: NA; size: NA; J: TRBJ2-1; V: TRBV7-2; DNA: TGTGCCAGCAGCTTAGGACTAGCCTACAATGAGCAGTTCTTC; CDR3: CASSLGLAYNEQFF
D: NA; size: NA; J: TRBJ1-2; V: TRBV9; DNA: TGTGCCAGCAGCGTGGGCGGGAACAATTTCTATGGCTACACCTTC; CDR3: CASSVGGNNFYGYTF
D: TRBD1; size: NA; J: TRBJ1-5; V: TRBV19; DNA: TGTGCCAGCGACGACAGGGGAGACCAGCCCCAGCATTTT; CDR3: CASDDRGDQPQHF
D: TRBD1; size: NA; J: TRBJ1-1; V: TRBV30; DNA: TGTGCCTTCTGGACAGGGGTTTGGACTGAAGCTTTCTTT; CDR3: CAFWTGVWTEAFF
D: NA; size: NA; J: TRBJ2-7; V: TRBV7-9; DNA: TGTGCCAGCAGCTACAGGGGGTCACGCGGGAGATGGGACTACGAGCAGTACTTC; CDR3: CASSYRGSRGRWDYEQYF
D: TRBD1; size: NA; J: TRBJ1-1; V: TRBV19; DNA: TGTGCCAGTAGTCCCGGGACAGGGAATTGGAACACTGAAGCTTTCTTT; CDR3: CASSPGTGNWNTEAFF
D: NA; size: NA; J: TRBJ1-4; V: TRBV14; DNA: TGTGCCAGCAGCCAGGGGAGACCTAATGAAAAACTGTTTTTT; CDR3: CASSQGRPNEKLFF
D: NA; size: NA; J: TRBJ2-4; V: TRBV6-1; DNA: TGTGCCAGCAGTGAATACGGGGGGGGAGGGGGCAGACAAAACATTCAGTACTTC; CDR3: CASSEYGGGGGRQNIQYF
D: NA; size: NA; J: TRBJ2-3; V: TRBV5-1; DNA: TGCGCCAGCAGCCCCACCTCGACAGGCGCAGATACGCAGTATTTT; CDR3: CASSPTSTGADTQYF
D: NA; size: NA; J: TRBJ2-7; V: TRBV5-1; DNA: TGCGCCAGCAGCTTGGACAGGATGCCGTACGAGCAGTACTTC; CDR3: CASSLDRMPYEQYF
D: TRBD1; size: NA; J: TRBJ2-3; V: TRBV5-1; DNA: TGCGCCAGCGGGACAGGGACCTTCACAGATACGCAGTATTTT; CDR3: CASGTGTFTDTQYF
D: TRBD1; size: hyperexpanded; J: TRBJ1-5; V: TRBV6-4; DNA: TGTGCCAGCAGTGACGGGGACAGGACATCGGAGGGCAATCAGCCCCAGCATTTT; CDR3: CASSDGDRTSEGNQPQHF
D: NA; size: NA; J: TRBJ2-5; V: TRBV10-3; DNA: TGTGCCATCAGTGATTCTACAGAGGAGACCCAGTACTTC; CDR3: CAISDSTEETQYF